The 3 T cell receptor beta chains below come from one sample, sequenced in a study of blood T cells in healthy people across ages. It was with a sample-barcoded 5' primer and a J-beta primer mix that a second PCR of roughly 7 to 12 cycles was run. TCRdb reprocessed the 5' RACE reads via MiXCR and lists one record per CDR3 protein. The sample has under 2 million distinct CDR3 sequences, about 32% seen once. The source material was blood. These receptors originate from a woman aged 30 to 39 in good health.

This clonotype was seen more than once but under ten times. The rearrangement joins TRBV6-5 to TRBJ2-2; 8 nucleotides align to TRBD2. The CDR3 covers 14 residues. The germline gives CDR1 MNHEY, CDR2 SVGAGI. V gave up 3 bases and J gave up 5 bases; unmatched junction bases: 2. Here the CDR3 reads CASSYGGGTGELFF. DNA for the CDR3: TGTGCCAGCAGTTATGGCGGGGGGACCGGGGAGCTGTTTTTT.

This clonotype has a count of ten or more. The chain carries TRBV5-5 and TRBJ2-3; 7 nucleotides agree with TRBD1. Germline assignment: CDR1 SGHKS and CDR2 YYEKEE (reference sequence). The CDR3 totals 17 residues. V lost 4 bases to trimming and J lost 0 bases; unmatched junction nucleotides: 11. Written as DNA, the CDR3 is TGTGCCAGCAGCCGACTCAGACAGGGTGCTAGCACAGATACGCAGTATTTT. Protein sequence: CASSRLRQGASTDTQYF. Looking up the rest from reference TRBV5-5 and TRBJ2-3 gives the full variable domain: DAGVTQSPTHLIKTRGQQVTLRCSPISGHKSVSWYQQVLGQGPQFIFQYYEKEERGRGNFPDRFSARQFPNYSSELNVNALLLGDSALYLCASSRLRQGASTDTQYFGPGTRLTVL.

Notes on this clonotype: The germline gene is not matched at one end of the junction; a read error may be the cause. The V call is TRBV12-3 or TRBV12-4, the J call TRBJ2-5; 9 bases are a match to TRBD2. The CDR3 totals 13 residues. CDR3 sequence (DNA): TGTGCCAGCAATTTAGCGGGGGAAGAGACCCAGTACTTC. This sequence encodes CASNLAGEETQYF.